This T cell receptor (beta chain) appears in the sequencing data of a study of early T cells in non-severe SARS-CoV-2 infection (dated by TCRdb to the early 2020s). The study in broad terms: Because TCR sequencing was done on bulk RNA from unsorted whole blood, the alpha and beta chains could not be paired.

The protocol used for the library was 5' RACE. The reads were generated on a NextSeq 500. The TCR library protocol attached unique molecular identifiers to individual cDNA molecules to correct for sequencing error and PCR bias. Sequencing covered both TCR alpha and beta chains, and within each sample the abundances of alpha and beta sequences were tightly co-correlated. Per the source publication's procedure: Decombinator V4 was used to annotate TCR sequences for V gene, J gene and CDR3. TCRs were defined as expanded if a significant change between any two time points was detected under a Poisson model with p below 0.0001. Abundances of TCRs were expressed as counts per million after normalisation to the total number of TCRs sequenced in each sample. MAIT TCRs were defined by TRAV1-2 paired with TRAJ12, TRAJ20 or TRAJ33, and iNKT TCRs by TRAV10 paired with TRAJ18. VDJdb, accessed on 1 November 2021, was searched for TCRs annotated for CMV, EBV and SARS-CoV-2, and TCRs annotated for more than one antigen were excluded. TCRdb trimmed the raw reads at Q25, called clones with MiXCR and kept productive beta chains. Rows are combined by CDR3 protein, so each entry shows the most common genes and DNA. These V and J calls rely on TCRdb rather than the paper's analysis. The sample data list 26,000 or so distinct CDR3 sequences, and approximately 4.1% of these were observed just once. The ten most abundant clones make up around 6.2% of the sample.

This clonotype was counted many times. This receptor's antigen is unknown. No much larger clone exists at a distance of one base, and base qualities are not known. Sequences SGHAT (CDR1) and FQNNGV (CDR2) are obtained from the germline V gene. The CDR3 numbers 15 residues from cysteine through phenylalanine. The only DNA kept is the CDR3, 45 bases in frame from the first base. V sheds 2 bases and J sheds 1 base, leaving 12 bases between their ends. Study-level results and caveats: Matching against VDJdb was skewed toward anti-spike CD8 responses, likely underestimated virus-specific expansions, and missed private and CD4 specificities.

This was a case-control study nested in a cohort of healthcare workers in London, UK, who had nasopharyngeal swab PCR tests and blood samples taken every week. Healthcare workers were recruited between 23 and 31 March 2020, during the week of the UK lockdown, and were followed weekly for up to roughly 15 weeks. The receptor was isolated from an adult who was a healthcare worker with PCR-confirmed SARS-CoV-2 infection or an uninfected control (not recorded which). The rearrangement joined TRBV11-2 to TRBJ2-7, and TRBD1 may be the D gene, going by 5 matching bases. Sequencing was performed on whole blood. The DNA sequence reads TGTGCCAGCAGCTTATCGACAGTCAGATCCTACGAGCAGTACTTC. Its coded protein is CASSLSTVRSYEQYF.